This passage covers 19 T cell receptor beta chains from one sample sequenced in a study of T cell responses to AZD1222 COVID-19 vaccine. TCRdb keeps only in-frame clones here, not all; method: immunoSEQ multiplex PCR. The sample has around 150,000 clones, approximately 92% seen once. The input for sequencing was peripheral blood, taken on day 0 of AZD1222 vaccination. These receptor sequences come from an adult in good health.

This chain uses TRBV2 with TRBJ2-2; D is possibly TRBD2 (6 bases). Trimming removed 7 bases at V and 2 bases at J, with 11 bases between. In germline, CDR1 is SNHLY, CDR2 FYNNEI. CDR3 size: 14 residues. CDR3 loop: CASKGLINTGELFF. The DNA of the CDR3 is TGTGCCAGCAAGGGACTCATCAACACCGGGGAGCTGTTTTTT.

The chain links TRBV7-2 to TRBJ2-5; 12 nucleotides align to TRBD1. With V trimmed by 4 bases and J by 2 bases, 2 bases remained unmatched. Germline lookup yields CDR1 SGHTA and CDR2 FQGNSA. The CDR3 is made up of 15 amino acids. Written as DNA, the CDR3 is TGTGCCAGCAGCTGGGACAGGGGGCGGCAAGAGACCCAGTACTTC. Translation: CASSWDRGRQETQYF.

The chain uses TRBV7-3 and TRBJ1-2; 8 positions match TRBD1. The CDR3 spans 15 residues. CDR1 and CDR2 (germline): SGHTA, FQGTGA. Trimming cost V 3 bases and J 5 bases; bases outside gene matches: 8. CDR3 DNA: TGTGCCAGCAGCTTTGGGGACAGGACGCGGTATGGCTACACCTTC. It yields the protein CASSFGDRTRYGYTF. Together with reference TRBV7-3 and TRBJ1-2, the CDR3 gives the full variable domain: GAGVSQTPSNKVTEKGKYVELRCDPISGHTALYWYRQSLGQGPEFLIYFQGTGAADDSGLPNDRFFAVRPEGSVSTLKIQRTERGDSAVYLCASSFGDRTRYGYTFGSGTRLTVV.

This rearrangement joins TRBV7-8 to TRBJ1-3; no firm D call. V gave up 0 bases and J gave up 7 bases, with 13 bases separating them. Germline-derived CDR1 and CDR2 are SGHVS and FQNEAQ. The length of the CDR3 is 15 residues. As DNA, the CDR3 is TGTGCCAGCAGCTTAGCAGGGTCTGGAGGGAACACCATATATTTT. It encodes CASSLAGSGGNTIYF.

The chain is built from TRBV10-2 and TRBJ1-5; 8 bases fit TRBD1. This CDR3 comprises 13 residues. The germline V gene has CDR1 WSHSY and CDR2 SAAADI. With V trimmed by 6 bases and J by 7 bases, 5 bases remained unmatched. This CDR3 is CASSGTGRQPQHF. CDR3 DNA sequence: TGCGCCAGCAGCGGGACAGGCAGGCAGCCCCAGCATTTT.

The J gene is TRBJ1-3, the V gene TRBV30; 8 bases map to TRBD1. The trim removed 5 bases at V and 3 bases at J, leaving 3 bases unmatched. CDR1 and CDR2 (germline): GTSNPN, SVGIG (reference sequence). The CDR3 covers 13 residues. The CDR3 bases are TGTGCCTGGGACAGGGGACGTGGAAACACCATATATTTT. This gives the protein CAWDRGRGNTIYF.

CDR3 sequence: CASSLVHRAPLNTEAFF. The DNA for the CDR3 is TGTGCCAGCAGCTTAGTTCATCGGGCACCTTTGAACACTGAAGCTTTCTTT. The gene calls are TRBV11-2 and TRBJ1-1; D remains ambiguous. Germline CDR1 reads SGHAT; CDR2 reads FQNNGV. V was shortened by 1 base and J by 0 bases, with 15 bases between the two germline ends. The CDR3 is 17 residues long.

The genes are TRBV5-1 and TRBJ1-6, with TRBD1 matching 7 bases. J gave up 8 bases and V 6 bases, and 5 bases lay outside the gene matches. Germline V gene data show CDR1 as SGHRS and CDR2 as YFSETQ. The CDR3 has 13 residues. The CDR3 is CASNDRVDSPLHF. CDR3 sequence (DNA): TGCGCCAGCAACGACAGGGTGGATTCACCCCTCCACTTT.

The chain recombines TRBV7-9 with TRBJ2-1; possibly TRBD2 for D (5 bases). Deletions cut 6 bases from V and 4 bases from J, with 10 bases between. The V gene's germline CDR1 is SEHNR and CDR2 FQNEAQ (reference sequence). CDR3 length: 13 amino acids. The CDR3 region is CASRKEAYNEQFF. In DNA, the CDR3 is TGTGCCAGCAGGAAGGAGGCTTACAATGAGCAGTTCTTC.

V usage is TRBV12-3 or TRBV12-4 and J usage is TRBJ1-2; the D gene is possibly TRBD1 (6 bases). The CDR3 is 13 amino acids. V lost 1 base, J lost 7 bases, and 10 bases lay in between. The CDR3, as DNA: TGTGCCAGCAGTTTAGGCGAAGGGGGTGGCTACACCTTC. Its translation is CASSLGEGGGYTF.

V is TRBV2 and J is TRBJ2-1; D is undetermined. The CDR3 has 13 residues. CDR1 is SNHLY and CDR2 is FYNNEI in the germline V gene. V was shortened by 7 bases and J by 8 bases, with 15 bases between the two germline ends. The CDR3 sequence: CASMDGLDDEQFF. The CDR3 nucleotides are TGTGCCAGCATGGATGGGCTGGATGATGAGCAGTTCTTC.

The chain has TRBV6-4 and TRBJ2-3; weak D call: TRBD2 (5 bases). This CDR3 region has 15 residues. Germline V gives CDR1 MRHNA, CDR2 SNTAGT. V was shortened by 4 bases and J by 2 bases, with 13 bases between the two germline ends. In nucleotides, the CDR3 is TGTGCCAGCAGTGGCTCGGGGTTAAACACAGATACGCAGTATTTT. Protein product: CASSGSGLNTDTQYF.

This clone has just one count. This chain joins TRBV30 and TRBJ2-5; the D is unclear. The ends were cut back, 2 bases at V and 2 bases at J, with 3 bases in the middle. The CDR3 contains 11 residues. Germline CDR1 reads GTSNPN; CDR2 reads SVGIG (reference sequence). This CDR3 is CAWSPQETQYF. In DNA form, the CDR3 reads TGTGCCTGGAGTCCACAAGAGACCCAGTACTTC.

The V gene is TRBV7-8, the J gene TRBJ1-5; TRBD1 aligns across 7 bases. The germline V gene has CDR1 SGHVS and CDR2 FQNEAQ. The CDR3 sequence is 15 residues long. The V gene end was trimmed by 1 base and the J gene end by 1 base; junction bases not matched to a gene: 1. The chain's CDR3 is CASSLGGGSNQPQHF. The CDR3 nucleotides read TGTGCCAGCAGCTTAGGAGGGGGCAGCAATCAGCCCCAGCATTTT.

Comment on this clone: The sample holds other DNA sequences that translate to the same CDR3. V gene TRBV19 combines with J gene TRBJ1-1; D not resolved. Germline V lookup: CDR1 LNHDA, CDR2 SQIVND (reference sequence). V was clipped by 1 base and J by 5 bases, with 2 bases between them. The CDR3 loop spans 11 amino acids. Written as DNA, the CDR3 is TGTGCCAGTAGTATAGTGACTGAAGCTTTCTTT. It specifies CASSIVTEAFF.

This clone has just one count. The CDR3 reads CASSFATGQGTAYGYTF. The CDR3 DNA reads as TGTGCCAGCAGCTTCGCCACTGGACAGGGCACGGCCTATGGCTACACCTTC. This chain connects TRBV7-9 to TRBJ1-2; 8 bases align to TRBD1. Germline loops: CDR1 SEHNR, CDR2 FQNEAQ (reference sequence). The J segment lost 4 bases and the V segment lost 3 bases, leaving 13 bases of the junction unmatched. This CDR3 comprises 17 residues.

The chain uses TRBV6-5 and TRBJ1-6, with 7 nucleotides matching TRBD1. The CDR3 spans 16 residues. J was trimmed by 6 bases and V by 4 bases; bases with no gene match: 9. CDR1 and CDR2 (germline): MNHEY, SVGAGI. CDR3 loop: CASSFGTVLSNSPLHF. CDR3 coding DNA: TGTGCCAGCAGTTTCGGGACAGTCTTGTCTAATTCACCCCTCCACTTT.

The chain links TRBV18 to TRBJ2-5; D remains ambiguous. This CDR3 spans 15 amino acids. The germline V and J ends were trimmed by 3 bases and 4 bases, with 15 bases remaining between them. CDR1 is KGHSH, CDR2 LQKENI, per germline. The CDR3 loop is CASSPTSRMGETQYF. In DNA, the CDR3 is TGTGCCAGCTCACCGACGTCCAGGATGGGAGAGACCCAGTACTTC.

This clone has just one count. The chain has TRBV12-3 or TRBV12-4 and TRBJ1-1, with D uncertain. The CDR3 contains 13 residues. Between the trimmed V and J ends, which lost 3 bases and 11 bases, there was a span of 16 bases. This CDR3 reads CASSLNSQRGAFF. Here the CDR3 DNA reads TGTGCCAGCAGTTTGAATTCCCAACGCGGGGCTTTCTTT.